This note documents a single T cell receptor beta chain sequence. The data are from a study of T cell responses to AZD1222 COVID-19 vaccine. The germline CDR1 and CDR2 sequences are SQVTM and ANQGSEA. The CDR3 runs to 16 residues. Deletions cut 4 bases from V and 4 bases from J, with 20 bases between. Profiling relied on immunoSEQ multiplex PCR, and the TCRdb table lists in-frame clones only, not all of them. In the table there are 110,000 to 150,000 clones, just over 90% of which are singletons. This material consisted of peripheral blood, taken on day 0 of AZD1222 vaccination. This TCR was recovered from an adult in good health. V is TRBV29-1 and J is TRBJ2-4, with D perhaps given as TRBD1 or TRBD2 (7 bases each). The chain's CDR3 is CSVGSTTGRGKNIQYF. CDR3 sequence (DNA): TGCAGCGTTGGATCGACGACAGGGAGGGGAAAAAACATTCAGTACTTC.